This T cell receptor (beta chain) stems from a study of blood T cell repertoires in COVID-19. Study-wide context: The cDNA or gDNA used as material had been derived from T cells, B-cell-depleted T cells, or PBMCs.

Repertoires were generated with immunoSEQ multiplex PCR, while TCRdb's copy carries only in-frame clones and drops some. The sample holds about 280,000 clones, roughly 80% seen once. Looked up from germline, CDR1 is SGHRS and CDR2 is YFSETQ. Trimming pared 3 bases from V and 5 bases from J, leaving 17 bases between. CDR3 size: 15 residues. Participants spanned ages about 18 to 90 years and resided in about 25 US areas. Within 2 weeks of study entry, exposed participants had contacted a PCR-confirmed or clinician-diagnosed COVID-19 case. V is TRBV5-1 and J is TRBJ1-1, with D possibly TRBD1 on 6 matching bases. This receptor was identified in a man between 40 and 49 years old who had been exposed to COVID-19. Sequences were obtained from PBMCs or T cells enriched from blood (not recorded which). CDR3 sequence (DNA): TGCGCCAGCAGCTCGGGAAGGGACACCCCGACTGAAGCTTTCTTT. This codes for CASSSGRDTPTEAFF. The variable domain in full, with the rest retrieved from reference TRBV5-1 and TRBJ1-1, is KAGVTQTPRYLIKTRGQQVTLSCSPISGHRSVSWYQQTPGQGLQFLFEYFSETQRNKGNFPGRFSGRQFSNSRSEMNVSTLELGDSALYLCASSSGRDTPTEAFFGQGTRLTVV.